This section outlines one TCR beta chain sequence together with its context. The antigen is unknown. The CDR3 spans 11 residues. The V gene's germline CDR1 is ENHRY and CDR2 SYGVKD. Between the trimmed V and J ends, which lost 8 bases and 7 bases, there was a span of 9 bases. The sample is drawn from a study of T cells in Graves' hyperthyroidism and ophthalmopathy. Study-level points and caveats: Blood also carried most thyroid clonotypes expanded above 0.001. A model using 13 V-J features told ophthalmopathy apart from stable hyperthyroidism.

Diagnostic assessment was based on clinical symptoms, serum thyroxine and TRAb, thyroid ultrasound and orbital computed tomography. The investigators amplified TCR beta CDR3 regions from RNA transcripts. With the HTBI primer set, the TCR CDR3 went through a first round of RT-PCR. Each CDR3 protein is one row after TCRdb ran MiXCR on the multiplex PCR reads. This repertoire shows about 700,000 distinct CDR3 sequences, just under 45% found once; its top ten account for approximately 6.8%. This rearrangement joins TRBV10-3 to TRBJ1-5, with D possibly being TRBD1 (6 bases). What was sequenced was peripheral blood or thyroid tissue (not recorded which). The receptor comes from an adult man with Graves' disease, either hyperthyroidism or ophthalmopathy (not recorded which). DNA for the CDR3: TGTGCCATCGGGGGCGGGCAGCCCCAGCATTTT. Its translation is CAIGGGQPQHF.